This TCR beta chain was observed in a study of CD8+CD57+ T cells in acquired aplastic anemia. On the study more broadly: DNA from sorted CD4+ and CD8+ cells averaged roughly 3.2 ug.

Germline V gene data show CDR1 as SGHRS and CDR2 as YFSETQ. This CDR3 is 16 amino acids long. Patients sequenced had flow cytometry evidence of CD8+CD57+ cell expansion. Among the patients, all had severe acquired aplastic anemia. This clonotype was counted only a few times. Sequence at one end of the junction differs from germline and may be a read error. Genomic DNA, the template, was used for profiling of the TCR beta VDJ and CDR3. TCRdb re-called the reads with MiXCR, one entry per CDR3 protein. The sample consists of 200,000 to 250,000 distinct CDR3 sequences, less than 60% of them appearing once.

This clonotype was sampled from a human donor with aplastic anemia. V gene TRBV5-1 combines with J gene TRBJ1-2, with D possibly matching TRBD1 (5 bases). Material for sequencing was sorted CD4+, CD8+, or CD8+CD57+ T cells (not recorded which) from PBMCs. The CDR3, as DNA: TGCGCCAGCAGCTCCGGGGCAGGTGATTTACTCTATGGCTGCACCTTC. Amino acids: CASSSGAGDLLYGCTF.